This T cell receptor beta chain comes out of a study of cytomegalovirus exposure and HLA in healthy donors (dated by TCRdb to the late 2010s). Background for the entire study: According to an earlier analysis of 587 of the donors, some 170 million T cells yielded over 100 million unique TCR beta sequences and roughly 280 Gb of sequence data. About 280 gigabases of sequencing data and about 92 million unique TCR sequences made up an early release that covered some 640 HLA-typed donors. Of the approximately 400 genotyped donors, over 65% fell in the genetic ancestry cluster associated with self-reported Caucasian donors. The aim of the study was to test whether cataloging public T cell receptors could identify signatures of past pathogen exposure. The T cell repertoires of roughly 660 subjects were profiled by immunosequencing and related to cytomegalovirus serostatus. A separate validation cohort of 100 to 150 different subjects was used in addition to the roughly 640-subject first cohort. To predict cytomegalovirus infection status, the study combined high-throughput TCR immunosequencing, statistical association of individual TCRs with disease status, and machine learning. A later analysis re-examined previously published TCR beta repertoires from over 500 donors and added high-resolution HLA genotyping to investigate patterns of TCR occurrence. Rather than drawing on any new phenotypic data, the later analysis identified candidate immune exposures from TCR beta sequences and the way those sequences occurred across donors. In an earlier analysis of roughly 600 of the donors, high-throughput TCR beta sequencing was used to judge whether each TCR beta V gene segment behaved as functional or pseudogenic. Alongside the repertoire data, information on donor age, sex, ethnicity and CMV serostatus was compiled. In a later genetic analysis, genome-wide SNP genotypes for about 60% of the 666 donors were used, and that subset was treated as a discovery cohort. All discovery cohort repertoires had been generated using a single sequencing platform. HLA typing covered class I and class II loci at four-digit resolution. The number of donors typed differed by locus, with 629-630 for A, B, C, DRB1 and DQB1, 522 for DQA1, 600 to 610 for DPA1, and under 490 for DPB1. Several DR-DQ haplotypes were treated as single units for association and clustering because of strong linkage in the cohort. Among about 400 genotyped donors of the cohort, an average of approximately 220,000 unique TCR beta nucleotide sequences was sequenced per donor, of which 15% to 20% were non-productive. Overall study outcomes, separate from this receptor: CMV serostatus was the only immune exposure information available for the cohort. Linkage disequilibrium might explain the correlated functional status among segregating V segments, but an unknown experimental factor could not be excluded. Broadly in line with IMGT annotations, most TCR beta V segments showed up in productive rearrangements about 90% or about 30% of the time in an earlier analysis of some 590 of the donors. Assigning TCR associations to individual alleles was difficult when HLA alleles, especially DR and DQ, strongly co-occurred. Most CMV-associated TCR beta chains appeared to be HLA-restricted in a later analysis, and the HLA associations seemed to be driven largely by CMV exposure. A later analysis found that HLA-associated TCR beta chains were more clonally expanded and had lower generation probabilities than equally common non-associated chains. Most TCR sequences were seen in very few donors, while some public TCRs were found in many individuals. Because HLA typing was missing for some donors at each locus, association tests included only the typed subset. A cluster of highly shared sequence variants was judged likely to represent a technical artifact of the sequencing pipeline. Only TCR beta chains were sequenced in this cohort, and the absence of alpha or paired-chain data limited detectable features. Some IMGT-functional V segments, including TRBV6-2 and TRBV6-3, could not be told apart with the 87-base-pair reads, so those segments were excluded. Roughly uniform sequencing depth across donors was assumed in presence/absence analyses, although this assumption may not hold. A later genetic analysis reported fewer N-insertions in productive TCRs among donors in an Asian-associated ancestry cluster than the approximately 700-donor mean. Over 15 rarely observed V segments, including chromosome 9 orphons, were excluded from the earlier analysis of a few hundred of the donors because counts were too low. The authors suggested that the approach could potentially be extended to other disease states and immunological phenotypes. At a false discovery rate of 0.05, a later analysis linked about 16,000 TCR beta sequences to specific HLA alleles. V-gene and J-gene trimming of TCR beta chains was associated with a missense DCLRE1C variant in a later genetic analysis, and the association was replicated in an independent cohort. In a later analysis, the rate of TCR association differed among HLA loci, with DRB1 alleles having the most associated TCRs and HLA-C alleles having the fewest. A further reported finding was that TCR beta sequences accurately predicted the HLA-A and HLA-B alleles for most subjects in the first cohort. According to a later analysis, parvovirus B19, influenza, CMV and Epstein-Barr virus appeared linked to several top co-occurrence clusters. A few of the identified cytomegalovirus-associated TCR beta chains were confirmed in vitro to be specific for cytomegalovirus antigens. The classifier was reported to diagnose cytomegalovirus status with high specificity and sensitivity in both the original and validation cohorts. In the study, approximately 160 TCR beta chains were listed as associated with cytomegalovirus.

The cohort consisted of 666 healthy bone marrow donors. Cohort members were all nominally healthy when sampled, although unrecorded immune exposures were likely present. The donor tested CMV seronegative, placing the donor among the 350 or so seronegative members of the cohort. A peripheral blood sample was provided by each donor, and peripheral blood mononuclear cells were used for TCR beta sequencing. Genomic DNA was extracted from the blood cell samples with the Qiagen DNeasy Blood Extraction Kit. About this clone itself: Its antigen specificity is not known. Base qualities are not provided; no much larger clone lies one nucleotide away.

Library preparation used the immunoSEQ multiplex PCR assay. For the multiplex PCR, a mixture combining 60 forward primers for TCR Vbeta segments and 13 reverse primers for TCR Jbeta segments was used. The CDR3 region of rearranged TCR beta genes was amplified from genomic DNA with a multiplex PCR assay. The amplified TCR beta libraries were sequenced on the Illumina HiSeq System as 87-base-pair reads. Regarding the original processing steps: A later analysis counted tens of millions of unique TCR beta chains across the 666 repertoires, and roughly 11 million of these chains were shared by at least two donors. Raw reads were error-corrected and collapsed into unique sequences with a nearest-neighbor algorithm that merged closely related sequences to remove PCR and sequencing errors. Alignment of CDR3 sequences to IMGT reference sequences was used to assign V, D and J gene segments. For a sequence to be retained, at least a six-nucleotide match to both a V gene segment and a J gene segment was required. A rearrangement counted as productive if the CDR3 had no stop codons and remained in frame with V and J, and every other rearrangement counted as non-productive. CDR3 was defined according to IMGT convention as the region running from the second conserved V-encoded cysteine to the conserved J-encoded phenylalanine. The earlier analysis of 587 of the donors excluded sequences that lacked an unambiguous match to a single V gene segment. In an earlier analysis of about 590 of the donors, a V segment was called functional when productive rearrangements were above 56.7%, and segregating when the standard deviation between donors exceeded 5%. To diagnose cytomegalovirus status from the catalog of TCR beta chain sequences, a statistical classification framework was built. In a later analysis, TCR nucleotide sequences were compared against IMGT/GENE-DB human TR gene sequences so that V and J genes could be assigned. A later analysis assigned CDR3 sequences and most-parsimonious VDJ recombination scenarios with the TCRdist pipeline. In a later analysis, every TCR beta chain was defined by the combination of its CDR3 amino acid sequence and its V-gene family, and reads without a unique V-gene family were dropped. A later analysis removed 500 to 600 highly shared, low-generation-probability nucleotide sequences to deal with suspected cross-contamination and a sequencing artifact. A later analysis calculated a clonal expansion index for each public chain from normalized within-repertoire ranks of inferred template counts. A later analysis computed generation probabilities with a VDJ recombination model fitted to out-of-frame rearrangements, and checked the results against IGoR. In a later analysis, hypergeometric tests were used to score TCR-TCR, TCR-HLA and TCR-CMV co-occurrence, with a repertoire-size bias correction applied to TCR pairs. A later analysis estimated false discovery rates by permuting HLA or CMV assignments 20 times. In a later analysis, co-occurring TCRs were grouped using DBSCAN, with TCRdist sequence similarity added in when clustering inside HLA-allele-positive subsets. Co-occurrence clustering excluded repertoires with fewer than 30,000 or more than 120,000 public chains, plus five with anomalous nucleotide sharing. The clones in this table, taken by TCRdb from immuneACCESS, are in-frame only. Not every clone is retained; where verified, under half of the shortfall comes from an unresolved V gene, and the cause of the rest is unknown. That table furnishes V, J and clone size, whereas the DNA furnished D and trimming. The sample table contains roughly 220,000 clones; only one count was recorded for 80% to 90% of them. In total, the top ten clones hold approximately 2.9% of the sample.

Taken from the germline V gene, the CDR1 and CDR2 loops are LGHNA and YSLEER. The CDR3 starts with the cysteine, ends with the phenylalanine, and has 17 residues. Just CDR3 DNA is preserved here, 51 bases in frame from base 1. The junction shows trimming of 0 bases on V and 3 bases on J, and the gene matches do not reach 6 bases of it. The specimen sequenced was PBMCs. The chain joins TRBV4-3 to TRBJ2-1; 9 bases in between match TRBD1. The source is a man younger than 45 in good health and CMV-seronegative. At the DNA level, the sequence is TGCGCCAGCAGCCAAGATCGGGGACAGGGAAGCTACAATGAGCAGTTCTTC. The resulting protein is CASSQDRGQGSYNEQFF.